This T cell receptor (beta chain) stems from a study of early T cells in non-severe SARS-CoV-2 infection (dated by TCRdb to the early 2020s). Background for the entire study: TCR sequencing used bulk RNA from unsorted whole blood, so alpha and beta chains could not be paired.

The CDR3, from cysteine to phenylalanine, totals 13 residues. The kept DNA is CDR3 alone, 39 bases in frame from the first base. The germline ends are 10 bases apart after V is trimmed by 5 bases and J by 4 bases. Per the germline V gene, MNHEY is the CDR1 and SVGAGI is the CDR2. The protocol used for the library was 5' RACE. Instrument on record: NextSeq 500. Unique molecular identifiers were attached to individual cDNA molecules in the TCR library protocol so that sequencing error and PCR bias could be corrected. Both TCR alpha and beta chains were sequenced, and tight co-correlation was observed between alpha and beta sequence abundances in each sample. Under the source paper's analysis protocol: Decombinator V4 was used to annotate TCR sequences for V gene, J gene and CDR3. TCRs were defined as expanded if a significant change between any two time points was detected under a Poisson model with p below 0.0001. TCR abundances were normalised to the total number of TCRs sequenced per sample and were expressed as counts per million. MAIT TCRs were defined by TRAV1-2 paired with TRAJ12, TRAJ20 or TRAJ33, and iNKT TCRs by TRAV10 paired with TRAJ18. VDJdb, accessed 1 November 2021, was searched for CMV, EBV and SARS-CoV-2 annotated TCRs, with TCRs annotated for multiple antigens excluded. TCRdb reanalyzed the raw reads on its own, using fastp at Q25 for trimming and MiXCR for clone calling, and kept in-frame beta chains. One record per CDR3 amino acid sequence lists the most common genes and DNA. TCRdb, not the original authors, processed these V and J calls. The sample table lists some 34,000 distinct CDR3 sequences, 9.9% of them with a count of one. More than 10% of the sample rests with the top ten.

The study was a case-control design nested within a healthcare worker cohort in London, UK, with weekly nasopharyngeal swab PCR tests and blood sampling. Healthcare workers were enrolled in the week of the UK lockdown, from 23 to 31 March 2020, and were followed every week for up to roughly 16 weeks. General study outcomes and caveats: VDJdb matching was skewed toward anti-spike CD8 responses, so virus-specific expansions were likely underestimated and private and CD4 specificities were missed.

In the case of this clonotype: Its antigen is still unknown. No base quality values were provided; no much bigger clone lies one nucleotide off.

The rearranged segments are TRBV6-5 and TRBJ2-3; the D gene assignment is ambiguous. Sequenced material: whole blood. This receptor was taken from an adult who was a healthcare worker with PCR-confirmed SARS-CoV-2 infection or an uninfected control (not recorded which). The DNA is as follows: TGTGCCAGCAGTCGACCGGGCGCAGATACGCAGTATTTT. Its protein is CASSRPGADTQYF.